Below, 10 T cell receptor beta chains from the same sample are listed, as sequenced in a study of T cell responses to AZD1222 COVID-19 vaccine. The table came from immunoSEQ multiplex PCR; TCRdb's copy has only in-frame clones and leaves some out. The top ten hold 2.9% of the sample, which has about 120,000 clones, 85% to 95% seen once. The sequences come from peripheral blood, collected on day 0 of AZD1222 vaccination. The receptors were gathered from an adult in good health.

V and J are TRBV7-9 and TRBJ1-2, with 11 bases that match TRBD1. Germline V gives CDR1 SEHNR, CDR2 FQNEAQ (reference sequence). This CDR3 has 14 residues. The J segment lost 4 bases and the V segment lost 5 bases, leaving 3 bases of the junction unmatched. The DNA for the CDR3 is TGTGCCAGCAGCGGTGGACAGGGGGCCTATGGCTACACCTTC. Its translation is CASSGGQGAYGYTF.

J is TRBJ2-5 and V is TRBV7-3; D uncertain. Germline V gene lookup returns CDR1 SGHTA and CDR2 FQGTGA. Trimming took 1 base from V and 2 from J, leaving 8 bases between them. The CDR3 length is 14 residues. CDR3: CASSLNVQQETQYF. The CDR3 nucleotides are TGTGCCAGCAGCTTAAACGTACAGCAAGAGACCCAGTACTTC.

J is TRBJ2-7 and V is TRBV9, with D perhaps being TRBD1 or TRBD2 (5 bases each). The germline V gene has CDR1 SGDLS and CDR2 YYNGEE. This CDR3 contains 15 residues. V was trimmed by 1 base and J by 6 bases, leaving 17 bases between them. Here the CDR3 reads CASSVNTYGGSEQYF. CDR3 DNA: TGTGCCAGCAGCGTAAATACGTATGGGGGAAGCGAGCAGTACTTC.

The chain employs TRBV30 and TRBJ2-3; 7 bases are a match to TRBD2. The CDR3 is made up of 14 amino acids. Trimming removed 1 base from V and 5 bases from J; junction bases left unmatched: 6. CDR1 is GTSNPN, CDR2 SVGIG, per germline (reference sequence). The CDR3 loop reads CAWSGGGSQDTQYF. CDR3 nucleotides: TGTGCCTGGAGTGGGGGCGGGAGTCAAGATACGCAGTATTTT.

This CDR3 is CASSPKQTASEQYF. In DNA, the CDR3 is TGTGCCAGTAGTCCAAAGCAAACGGCTAGCGAGCAGTACTTC. This sequence joins TRBV19 and TRBJ2-7; D is ambiguous. This CDR3 comprises 14 residues. Germline assignment: CDR1 LNHDA and CDR2 SQIVND (reference sequence). The V gene lost 5 bases and the J gene lost 6 bases, with 17 bases spanning the gap. Full variable domain (rest looked up from reference TRBV19 and TRBJ2-7): DGGITQSPKYLFRKEGQNVTLSCEQNLNHDAMYWYRQDPGQGLRLIYYSQIVNDFQKGDIAEGYSVSREKKESFPLTVTSAQKNPTAFYLCASSPKQTASEQYFGPGTRLTVT.

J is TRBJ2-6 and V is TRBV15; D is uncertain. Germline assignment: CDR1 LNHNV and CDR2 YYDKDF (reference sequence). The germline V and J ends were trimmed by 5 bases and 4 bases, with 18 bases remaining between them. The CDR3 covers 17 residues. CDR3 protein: CATSRPTRSLGANVLTF. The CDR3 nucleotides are TGTGCCACCAGCCGCCCGACCCGCAGTCTAGGGGCCAACGTCCTGACTTTC.

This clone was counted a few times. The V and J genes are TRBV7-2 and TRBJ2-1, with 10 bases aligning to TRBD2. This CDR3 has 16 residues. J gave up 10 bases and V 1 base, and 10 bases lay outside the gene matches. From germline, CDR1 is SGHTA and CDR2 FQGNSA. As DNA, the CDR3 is TGTGCCAGCAGCTTAGGTAGCGGGGGGACTATGTGGGAGCAGTTCTTC. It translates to CASSLGSGGTMWEQFF.

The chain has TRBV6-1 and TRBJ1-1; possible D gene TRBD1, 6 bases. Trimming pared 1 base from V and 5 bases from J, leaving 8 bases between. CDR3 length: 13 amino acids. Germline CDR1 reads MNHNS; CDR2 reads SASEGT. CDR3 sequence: CASSEGGQTEAFF. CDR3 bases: TGTGCCAGCAGTGAAGGGGGGCAGACTGAAGCTTTCTTT.

In nucleotides, the CDR3 is TGTGCCAGCAGCTTACTCCGGGACAGTAATGGCTACACCTTC. Amino acids: CASSLLRDSNGYTF. The rearrangement links TRBV7-8 to TRBJ1-2; 7 bases match TRBD1. Germline V gene data show CDR1 as SGHVS and CDR2 as FQNEAQ. Unmatched junction bases numbered 6, after V lost 2 bases and J lost 6 bases. The CDR3 contains 14 residues.

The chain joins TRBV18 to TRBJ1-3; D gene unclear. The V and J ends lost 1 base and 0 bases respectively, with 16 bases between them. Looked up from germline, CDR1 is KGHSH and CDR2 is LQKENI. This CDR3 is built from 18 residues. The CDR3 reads CASSPQTPILGSGNTIYF. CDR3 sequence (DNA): TGTGCCAGCTCACCACAGACCCCCATTTTAGGCTCTGGAAACACCATATATTTT.